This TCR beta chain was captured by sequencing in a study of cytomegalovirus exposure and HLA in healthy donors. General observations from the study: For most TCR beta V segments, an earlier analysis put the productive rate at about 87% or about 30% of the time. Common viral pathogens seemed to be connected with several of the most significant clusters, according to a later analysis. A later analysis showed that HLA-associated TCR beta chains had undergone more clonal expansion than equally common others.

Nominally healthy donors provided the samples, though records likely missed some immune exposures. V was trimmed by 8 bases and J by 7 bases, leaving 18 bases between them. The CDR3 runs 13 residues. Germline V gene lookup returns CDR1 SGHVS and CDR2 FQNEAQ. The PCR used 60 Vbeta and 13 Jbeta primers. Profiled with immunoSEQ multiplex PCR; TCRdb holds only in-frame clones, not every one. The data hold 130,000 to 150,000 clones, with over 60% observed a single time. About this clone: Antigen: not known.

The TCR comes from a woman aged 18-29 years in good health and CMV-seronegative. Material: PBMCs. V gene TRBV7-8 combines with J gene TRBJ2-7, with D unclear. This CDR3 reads CASAVFGHTEQYV. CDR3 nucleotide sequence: TGTGCCAGCGCCGTTTTTGGCCATACAGAGCAGTACGTC.